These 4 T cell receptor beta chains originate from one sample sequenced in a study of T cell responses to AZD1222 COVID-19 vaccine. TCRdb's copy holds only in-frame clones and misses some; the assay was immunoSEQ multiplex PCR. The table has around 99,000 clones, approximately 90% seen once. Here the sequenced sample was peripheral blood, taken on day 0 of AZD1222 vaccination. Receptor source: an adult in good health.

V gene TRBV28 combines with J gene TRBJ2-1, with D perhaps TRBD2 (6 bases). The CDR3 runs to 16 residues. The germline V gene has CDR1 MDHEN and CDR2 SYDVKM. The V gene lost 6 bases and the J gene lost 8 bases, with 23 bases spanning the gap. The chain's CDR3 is CASSPIPGGPRDEQFF. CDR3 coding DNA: TGTGCCAGCAGCCCCATTCCAGGAGGGCCGCGGGATGAGCAGTTCTTC. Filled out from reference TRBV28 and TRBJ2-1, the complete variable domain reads DVKVTQSSRYLVKRTGEKVFLECVQDMDHENMFWYRQDPGLGLRLIYFSYDVKMKEKGDIPEGYSVSREKKERFSLILESASTNQTSMYLCASSPIPGGPRDEQFFGPGTRLTVL.

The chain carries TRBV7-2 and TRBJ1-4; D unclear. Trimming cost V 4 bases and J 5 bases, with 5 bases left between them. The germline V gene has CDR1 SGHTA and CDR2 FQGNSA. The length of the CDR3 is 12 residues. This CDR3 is CASSSRNEKLFF. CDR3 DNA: TGTGCCAGCAGCTCCAGAAATGAAAAACTGTTTTTT. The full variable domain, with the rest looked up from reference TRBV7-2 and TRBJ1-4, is GAGVSQSPSNKVTEKGKDVELRCDPISGHTALYWYRQSLGQGLEFLIYFQGNSAPDKSGLPSDRFSAERTGGSVSTLTIQRTQQEDSAVYLCASSSRNEKLFFGSGTQLSVL.

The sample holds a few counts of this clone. This CDR3 is CASSPTGPGELFF. The CDR3 DNA sequence: TGTGCCAGCAGCCCGACAGGGCCCGGGGAGCTGTTTTTT. This chain uses TRBV12-3 or TRBV12-4 with TRBJ2-2, with TRBD1 matching over 7 bases. The V and J ends lost 6 bases and 6 bases, in that order; junction bases with no gene match: 4. The CDR3 length is 13 residues.

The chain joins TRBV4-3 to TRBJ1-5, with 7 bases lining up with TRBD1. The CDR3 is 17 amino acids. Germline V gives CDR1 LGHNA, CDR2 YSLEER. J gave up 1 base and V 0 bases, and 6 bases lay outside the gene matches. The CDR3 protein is CASSQDWSQGSNQPQHF. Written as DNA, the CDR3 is TGCGCCAGCAGCCAAGATTGGTCACAGGGGAGCAATCAGCCCCAGCATTTT.